These T cell receptor beta chains were read from a single sample in a study of blood T cell repertoires in COVID-19. This table comes from immunoSEQ multiplex PCR, and its TCRdb copy is limited to in-frame clones, with some not included. The table lists around 280,000 clones, 85% to 90% of them singletons. The sample taken for sequencing was peripheral blood. These receptors were taken from a woman between 25 and 40 years old with COVID-19, enrolled during active disease. Both conserved end residues are part of each CDR3. The D gene is left open where the match is weak. For some rows the clone size is stated as once, few or many, or as a class when expanded; others skip it.

TRBV12-3/TRBV12-4	-	TRBJ1-5	-	TGTGCCAGCAGTAACCACAGGGATCAGCCCCAGCATTTT	CASSNHRDQPQHF
TRBV11-2	-	TRBJ2-2	-	TGTGCCAGCAGCTTAGATCGAGGCCAGGGGCTGTTTTTT	CASSLDRGQGLFF
TRBV7-3	TRBD1	TRBJ2-7	-	TGTGCCAGCAGCTTAAACAGGGGCGGCGAGCAGTACTTC	CASSLNRGGEQYF
TRBV4-2	-	TRBJ1-2	-	TGTGCCAGCAGCCAAGAATACAGCCAAGTAGCTAACTATGGCTACACCTTC	CASSQEYSQVANYGYTF
TRBV28	-	TRBJ2-6	-	TGTGCCAGCACATGGCAGGGCTTTGGGGCCAACGTCCTGACTTTC	CASTWQGFGANVLTF
TRBV2	-	TRBJ2-7	-	TGTGCCAGCAGTGAATCCGCCTACGAGCAGTACTTC	CASSESAYEQYF
TRBV14	TRBD2	TRBJ2-1	-	TGTGCCAGCAGCAAAGGAGGCGGGGGTTACAATGAGCAGTTCTTC	CASSKGGGGYNEQFF
TRBV5-6	TRBD1	TRBJ1-2	-	TGTGCCAGCAGCACCGGACAGGGAATCATTGGCTACACCTTC	CASSTGQGIIGYTF
TRBV7-9	TRBD2	TRBJ2-3	-	TGTGCCAGCAGCTTATTTGGCCTAGCGGACACAGATACGCAGTATTTT	CASSLFGLADTDTQYF
TRBV11-2	-	TRBJ2-3	-	TGTGCCAGCAGCCTACAAGGACAGTACACAGATACGCAGTATTTT	CASSLQGQYTDTQYF
TRBV15	TRBD1	TRBJ1-2	-	TGTGCCACCAGCAGAGACCCTCGGGACAGGGGAAATGGCTACACCTTC	CATSRDPRDRGNGYTF
TRBV2	-	TRBJ2-3	few	TGTGCCAGCAGTGGTCCAGGCACAGATACGCAGTATTTT	CASSGPGTDTQYF
TRBV11-3	-	TRBJ2-5	-	TGTGCCAGCAGCTTAGGAGCTCAGGCGGGAGAGACCCAGTACTTC	CASSLGAQAGETQYF
TRBV7-9	TRBD2	TRBJ2-5	-	TGTGCCAGCAGCGGAGCCGGGACTAGCGGACAGGGGACCCAGTACTTC	CASSGAGTSGQGTQYF
TRBV2	TRBD1	TRBJ2-7	-	TGTGCCAGCAGTGGGACAGGGAACACCTACGAGCAGTACTTC	CASSGTGNTYEQYF
TRBV5-5	TRBD1	TRBJ2-1	-	TGTGCCAGCAGCCTGGGACAGGGCTTTTACAATGAGCAGTTCTTC	CASSLGQGFYNEQFF